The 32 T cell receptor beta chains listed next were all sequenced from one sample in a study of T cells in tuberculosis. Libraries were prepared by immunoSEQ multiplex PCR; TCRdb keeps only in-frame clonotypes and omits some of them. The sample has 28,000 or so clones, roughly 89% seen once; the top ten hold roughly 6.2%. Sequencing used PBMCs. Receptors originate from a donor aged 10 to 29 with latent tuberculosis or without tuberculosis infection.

CDR3 protein: CASSDYWKDTEAFF. CDR3 nucleotide sequence: TGTGCCAGCAGTGACTACTGGAAGGACACTGAAGCTTTCTTT. V gene TRBV27 combines with J gene TRBJ1-1, with D hard to call. This CDR3 is built from 14 residues. Germline V gene data show CDR1 as MNHEY and CDR2 as SMNVEV (reference sequence). V was clipped by 5 bases and J by 3 bases, with 13 bases between them.

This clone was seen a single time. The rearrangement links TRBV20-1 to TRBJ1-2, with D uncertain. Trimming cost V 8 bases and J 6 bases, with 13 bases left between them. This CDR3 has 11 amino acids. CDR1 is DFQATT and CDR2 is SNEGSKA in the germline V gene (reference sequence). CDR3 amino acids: CSPEVPHGYTF. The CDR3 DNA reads TGCAGTCCCGAGGTCCCTCATGGCTACACCTTC.

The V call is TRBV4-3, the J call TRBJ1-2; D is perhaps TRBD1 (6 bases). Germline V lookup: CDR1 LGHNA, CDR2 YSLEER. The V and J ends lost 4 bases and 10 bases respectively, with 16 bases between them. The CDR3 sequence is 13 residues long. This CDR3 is CASSPPGGRPYTF. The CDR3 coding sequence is TGCGCCAGCAGCCCCCCTGGGGGCCGACCCTACACCTTC.

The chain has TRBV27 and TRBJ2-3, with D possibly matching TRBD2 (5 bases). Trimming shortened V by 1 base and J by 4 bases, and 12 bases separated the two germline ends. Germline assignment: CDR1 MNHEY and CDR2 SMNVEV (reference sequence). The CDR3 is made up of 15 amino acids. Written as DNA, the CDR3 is TGTGCCAGCAGTTTATTCGACGGCGGGTCAGATACGCAGTATTTT. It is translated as CASSLFDGGSDTQYF.

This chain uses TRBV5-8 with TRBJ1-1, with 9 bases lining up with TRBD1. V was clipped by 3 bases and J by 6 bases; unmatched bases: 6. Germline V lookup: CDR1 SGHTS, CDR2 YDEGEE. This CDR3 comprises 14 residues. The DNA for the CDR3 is TGTGCCAGCAGCTGGGGACAGGGTAGGGCTGAAGCTTTCTTT. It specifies CASSWGQGRAEAFF.

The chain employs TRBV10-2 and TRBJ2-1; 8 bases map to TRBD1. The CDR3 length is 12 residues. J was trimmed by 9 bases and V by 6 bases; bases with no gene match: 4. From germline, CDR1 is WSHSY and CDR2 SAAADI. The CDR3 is CASRDRVGEQFF. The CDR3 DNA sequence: TGCGCCAGCAGGGACAGGGTCGGTGAGCAGTTCTTC.

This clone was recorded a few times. CDR3 region: CASSLGGGNQPQHF. DNA for the CDR3: TGCGCCAGCAGCTTGGGGGGGGGCAATCAGCCCCAGCATTTT. The gene calls are TRBV5-1 and TRBJ1-5, with D tentatively TRBD1 (5 bases). Germline-derived CDR1 and CDR2 are SGHRS and YFSETQ. The CDR3 sequence is 14 residues long. Between the trimmed V and J ends, which lost 0 bases and 2 bases, there was a span of 6 bases.

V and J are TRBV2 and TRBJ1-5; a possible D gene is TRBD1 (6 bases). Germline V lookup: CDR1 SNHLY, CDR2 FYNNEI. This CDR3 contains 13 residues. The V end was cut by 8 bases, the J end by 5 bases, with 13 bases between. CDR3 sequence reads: CASAGGADQPQHF. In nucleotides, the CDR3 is TGTGCCAGCGCGGGGGGCGCAGATCAGCCCCAGCATTTT.

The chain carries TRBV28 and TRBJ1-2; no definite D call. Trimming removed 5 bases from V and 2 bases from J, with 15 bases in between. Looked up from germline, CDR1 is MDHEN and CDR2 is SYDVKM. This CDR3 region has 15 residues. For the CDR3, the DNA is TGTGCCAGCAGTACCCCCGACACACCCAACTATGGCTACACCTTC. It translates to CASSTPDTPNYGYTF.

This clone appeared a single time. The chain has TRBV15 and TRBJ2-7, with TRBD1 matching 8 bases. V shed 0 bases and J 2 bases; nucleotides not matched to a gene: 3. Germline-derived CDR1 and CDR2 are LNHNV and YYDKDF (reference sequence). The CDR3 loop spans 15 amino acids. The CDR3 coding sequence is TGTGCCACCAGCAGAGATGGACAGGGAGCCTACGAGCAGTACTTC. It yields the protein CATSRDGQGAYEQYF.

CDR3 amino acids: CASSEVNVAAHEQFF. Written as DNA, the CDR3 is TGTGCCAGCAGTGAAGTAAACGTAGCCGCGCATGAGCAGTTCTTC. The V gene is TRBV6-1, the J gene TRBJ2-1, with D hard to call. The V gene's germline CDR1 is MNHNS and CDR2 SASEGT. The V end lost 1 base, the J end lost 8 bases, and 15 bases lay between the germline ends. The CDR3 runs 15 residues.

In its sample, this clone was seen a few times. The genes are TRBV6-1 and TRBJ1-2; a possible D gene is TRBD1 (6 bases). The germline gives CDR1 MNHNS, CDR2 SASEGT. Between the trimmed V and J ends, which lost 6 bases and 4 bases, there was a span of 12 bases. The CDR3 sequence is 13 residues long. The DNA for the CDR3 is TGTGCCAGCAGCGCACAGGGTAGCTATGGCTACACCTTC. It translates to CASSAQGSYGYTF.

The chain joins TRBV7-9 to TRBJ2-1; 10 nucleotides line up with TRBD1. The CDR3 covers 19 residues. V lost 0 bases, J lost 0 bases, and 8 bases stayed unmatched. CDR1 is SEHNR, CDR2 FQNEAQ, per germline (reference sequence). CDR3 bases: TGTGCCAGCAGCTTAGCTGGGACAGGGGATGGATACTCCTACAATGAGCAGTTCTTC. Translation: CASSLAGTGDGYSYNEQFF.

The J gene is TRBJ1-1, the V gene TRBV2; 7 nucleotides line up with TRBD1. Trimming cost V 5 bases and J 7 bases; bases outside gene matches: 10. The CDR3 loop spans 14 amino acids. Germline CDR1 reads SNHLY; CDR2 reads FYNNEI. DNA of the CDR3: TGTGCCAGCAGTTTACTTGGGACAGAAGATGAAGCTTTCTTT. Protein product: CASSLLGTEDEAFF.

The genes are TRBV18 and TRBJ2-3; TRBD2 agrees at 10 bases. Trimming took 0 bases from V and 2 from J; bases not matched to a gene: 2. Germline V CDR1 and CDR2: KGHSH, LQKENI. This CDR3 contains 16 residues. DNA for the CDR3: TGTGCCAGCTCACCACCTGGGACTAGCGACACAGATACGCAGTATTTT. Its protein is CASSPPGTSDTDTQYF.

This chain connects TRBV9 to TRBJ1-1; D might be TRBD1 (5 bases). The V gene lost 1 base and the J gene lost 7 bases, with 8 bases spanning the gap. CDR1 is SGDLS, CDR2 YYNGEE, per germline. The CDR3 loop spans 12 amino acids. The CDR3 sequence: CASSVLQGEAFF. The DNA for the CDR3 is TGTGCCAGCAGCGTACTCCAGGGTGAAGCTTTCTTT.

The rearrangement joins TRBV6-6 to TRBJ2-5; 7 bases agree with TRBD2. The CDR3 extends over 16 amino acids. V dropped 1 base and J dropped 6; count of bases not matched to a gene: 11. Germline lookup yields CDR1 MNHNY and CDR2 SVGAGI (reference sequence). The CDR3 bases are TGTGCCAGCAGTTACTGGGGGAGGGACGATACCAAGACCCAGTACTTC. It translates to CASSYWGRDDTKTQYF.

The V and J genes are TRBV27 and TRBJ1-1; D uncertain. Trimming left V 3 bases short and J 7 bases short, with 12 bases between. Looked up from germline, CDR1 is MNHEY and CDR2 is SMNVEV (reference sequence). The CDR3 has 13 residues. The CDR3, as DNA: TGTGCCAGCAGTTTCGCGGCGGGAGGTGAAGCTTTCTTT. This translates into CASSFAAGGEAFF.

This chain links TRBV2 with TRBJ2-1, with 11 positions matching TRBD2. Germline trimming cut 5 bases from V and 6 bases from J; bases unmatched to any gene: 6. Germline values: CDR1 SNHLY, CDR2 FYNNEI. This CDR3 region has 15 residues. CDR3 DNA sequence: TGTGCCAGCAGTCGAACTAGCGGGAGCGGCAATGAGCAGTTCTTC. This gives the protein CASSRTSGSGNEQFF.

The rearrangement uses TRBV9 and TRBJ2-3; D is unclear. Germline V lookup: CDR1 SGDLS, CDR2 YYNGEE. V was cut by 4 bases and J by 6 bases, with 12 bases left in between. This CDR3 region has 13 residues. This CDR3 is CASSPPRVDTQYF. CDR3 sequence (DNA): TGTGCCAGCAGCCCCCCCCGCGTGGATACGCAGTATTTT. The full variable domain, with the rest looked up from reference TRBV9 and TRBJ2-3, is DSGVTQTPKHLITATGQRVTLRCSPRSGDLSVYWYQQSLDQGLQFLIQYYNGEERAKGNILERFSAQQFPDLHSELNLSSLELGDSALYFCASSPPRVDTQYFGPGTRLTVL.

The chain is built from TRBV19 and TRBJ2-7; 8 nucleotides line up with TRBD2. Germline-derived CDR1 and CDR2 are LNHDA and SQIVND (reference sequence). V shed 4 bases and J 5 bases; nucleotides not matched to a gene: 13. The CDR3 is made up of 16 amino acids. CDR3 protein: CASSSIGGLVLDEQYF. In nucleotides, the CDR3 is TGTGCCAGTAGTAGTATCGGGGGACTAGTGCTCGACGAGCAGTACTTC.

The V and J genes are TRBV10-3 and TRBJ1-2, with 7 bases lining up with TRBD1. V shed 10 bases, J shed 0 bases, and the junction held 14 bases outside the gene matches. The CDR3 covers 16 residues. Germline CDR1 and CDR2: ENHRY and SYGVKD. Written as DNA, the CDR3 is TGTGCCACCCCGGCCCGGACAGGAGTCCCTAACTATGGCTACACCTTC. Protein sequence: CATPARTGVPNYGYTF.

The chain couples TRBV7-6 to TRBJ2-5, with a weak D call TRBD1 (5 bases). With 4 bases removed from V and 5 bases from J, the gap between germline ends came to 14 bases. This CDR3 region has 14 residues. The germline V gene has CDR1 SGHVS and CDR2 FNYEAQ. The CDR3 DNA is TGTGCCAGCAGCTCCAGGGCCTTGGGGGAGACCCAGTACTTC. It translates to CASSSRALGETQYF. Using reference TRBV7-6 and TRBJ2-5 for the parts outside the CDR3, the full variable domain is GAGVSQSPRYKVTKRGQDVALRCDPISGHVSLYWYRQALGQGPEFLTYFNYEAQQDKSGLPNDRFSAERPEGSISTLTIQRTEQRDSAMYRCASSSRALGETQYFGPGTRLLVL.

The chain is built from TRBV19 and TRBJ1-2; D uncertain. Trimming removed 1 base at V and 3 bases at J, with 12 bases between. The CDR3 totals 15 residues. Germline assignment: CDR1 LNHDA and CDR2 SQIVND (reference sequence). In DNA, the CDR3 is TGTGCCAGTAGTATAGGAGGAAAAACATACTATGGCTACACCTTC. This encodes CASSIGGKTYYGYTF.

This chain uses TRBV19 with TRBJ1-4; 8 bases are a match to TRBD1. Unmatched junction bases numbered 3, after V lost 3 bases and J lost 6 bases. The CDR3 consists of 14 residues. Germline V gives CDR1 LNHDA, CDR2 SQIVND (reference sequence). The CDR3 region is CASSIQGAYEKLFF. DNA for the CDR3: TGTGCCAGTAGTATTCAGGGGGCTTATGAAAAACTGTTTTTT.

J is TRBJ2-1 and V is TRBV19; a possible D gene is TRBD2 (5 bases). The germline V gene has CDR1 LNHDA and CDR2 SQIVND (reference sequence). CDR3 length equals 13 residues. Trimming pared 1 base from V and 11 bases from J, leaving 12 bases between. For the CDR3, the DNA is TGTGCCAGTAGTATAGTCGGAGCGGTTAAGCAGTTCTTC. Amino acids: CASSIVGAVKQFF.

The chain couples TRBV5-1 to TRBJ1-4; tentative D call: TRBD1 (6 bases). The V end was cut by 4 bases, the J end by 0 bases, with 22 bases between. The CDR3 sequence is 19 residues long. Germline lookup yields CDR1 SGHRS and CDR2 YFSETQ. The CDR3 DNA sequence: TGCGCCAGCAGCCCTTGGGGGCGGACGACGATTACAACTAATGAAAAACTGTTTTTT. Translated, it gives CASSPWGRTTITTNEKLFF.

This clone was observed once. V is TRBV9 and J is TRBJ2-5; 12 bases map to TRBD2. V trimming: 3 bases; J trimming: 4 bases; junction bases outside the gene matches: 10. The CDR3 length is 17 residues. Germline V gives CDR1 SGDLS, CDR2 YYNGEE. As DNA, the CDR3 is TGTGCCAGCAGCGAGGGAGCTAGCGGGGGGGCTTTAGAGACCCAGTACTTC. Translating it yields CASSEGASGGALETQYF.

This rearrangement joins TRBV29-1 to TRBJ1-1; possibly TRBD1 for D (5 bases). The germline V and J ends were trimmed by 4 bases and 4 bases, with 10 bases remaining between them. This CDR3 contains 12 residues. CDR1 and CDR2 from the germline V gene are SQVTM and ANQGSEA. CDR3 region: CSVGGSGTEAFF. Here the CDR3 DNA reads TGCAGCGTTGGGGGCTCGGGCACTGAAGCTTTCTTT.

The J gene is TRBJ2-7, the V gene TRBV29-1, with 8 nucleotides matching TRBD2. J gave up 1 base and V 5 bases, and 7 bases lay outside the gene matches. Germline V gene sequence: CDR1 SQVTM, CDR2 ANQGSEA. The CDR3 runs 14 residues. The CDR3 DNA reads TGCAGCGTTTGGCGGGGGGACGGGTCCTACGAGCAGTACTTC. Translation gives CSVWRGDGSYEQYF.

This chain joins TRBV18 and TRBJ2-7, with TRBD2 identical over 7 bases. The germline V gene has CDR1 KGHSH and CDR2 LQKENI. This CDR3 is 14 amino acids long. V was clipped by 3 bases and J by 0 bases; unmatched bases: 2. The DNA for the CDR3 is TGTGCCAGCTCACCGGGGGGGAGCTCCTACGAGCAGTACTTC. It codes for CASSPGGSSYEQYF.

CDR3 bases: TGTGCCAGCAGCCTTGATACAGGACTAGCGGGGGGTTTTAGGGAGCAGTTCTTC. The encoded protein is CASSLDTGLAGGFREQFF. The chain combines TRBV9 with TRBJ2-1, with 14 bases matching TRBD2. Losses at the gene ends were 4 bases for V and 10 bases for J; bases not matched to a gene: 16. The CDR3 runs 18 residues. Looked up from germline, CDR1 is SGDLS and CDR2 is YYNGEE.